This TCR beta chain originates from a study of radiotherapy plus CTLA-4 blockade in lung cancer. Study background: Of the patients, roughly 20% showed objective responses and roughly 31% attained disease control.

The CDR3 totals 12 residues. From germline, CDR1 is GTSNPN and CDR2 SVGIG (reference sequence). Trimming took off 3 bases at V and 5 bases at J, with 10 bases between the two ends. General study points: Researchers report tumor-derived TCR clones expanding in blood after radiotherapy plus ipilimumab.

Some clones are missing from TCRdb's copy, which holds only in-frame ones; the method was immunoSEQ multiplex PCR. This table holds 49,000 or so clones, about 72% found once. In regard to this clone: The antigen is unknown.

The TCR sequence derives from a human donor with non-small cell lung cancer who had stable disease on radiotherapy plus ipilimumab. The chain carries TRBV30 and TRBJ1-2, with D hard to call. Material: peripheral blood, obtained from a patient treated with radiotherapy plus ipilimumab. CDR3 residues: CAWRLPGYGYTF. DNA of the CDR3: TGTGCCTGGAGACTCCCCGGGTATGGCTACACCTTC. Drawing the rest from reference TRBV30 and TRBJ1-2, the complete variable domain is SQTIHQWPATLVQPVGSPLSLECTVEGTSNPNLYWYRQAAGRGLQLLFYSVGIGQISSEVPQNLSASRPQDRQFILSSKKLLLSDSGFYLCAWRLPGYGYTFGSGTRLTVV.